These 3 T cell receptor beta chains were all obtained from the same sample, sequenced in a study of PD-1 blockade in classical Hodgkin lymphoma. Produced via immunoSEQ multiplex PCR; TCRdb's table is partial and in-frame only. The table includes 64,000 or so clones, approximately 90% detected once. The time point denotes: cycle 4 day 1 (C4D1), after five to seven weeks of nivolumab. Each of the patients experienced relapse following autologous stem cell transplantation, and their brentuximab vedotin exposure differed. The sample in question was peripheral blood mononuclear cells (PBMCs), obtained before the fourth cycle of nivolumab. Receptors were obtained from a human donor with classical Hodgkin lymphoma.

This chain uses TRBV19 with TRBJ2-3; D possibly corresponds to TRBD2 (5 bases). Trimming removed 4 bases at V and 0 bases at J, with 11 bases between. Germline CDR1 reads LNHDA; CDR2 reads SQIVND (reference sequence). CDR3 size: 15 residues. CDR3 residues: CASSTGLASTDTQYF. The DNA of the CDR3 is TGTGCCAGTAGTACCGGACTCGCTAGCACAGATACGCAGTATTTT.

The genes are TRBV6-1 and TRBJ1-2; D is possibly TRBD1 (5 bases). CDR3 size: 13 residues. The V gene lost 1 base and the J gene lost 6 bases, with 9 bases spanning the gap. CDR1 and CDR2 from the germline V gene are MNHNS and SASEGT. The chain's CDR3 is CASSEVGGDGYTF. The CDR3 DNA sequence: TGTGCCAGCAGTGAAGTGGGAGGGGATGGCTACACCTTC.

This sequence joins TRBV28 and TRBJ2-3; D is unresolved. The CDR3 loop spans 13 amino acids. V lost 6 bases, J lost 0 bases, and 7 bases lay in between. The germline V gene encodes CDR1 MDHEN and CDR2 SYDVKM. The CDR3 is CASRLGSTDTQYF. For the CDR3, the DNA is TGTGCCAGCAGACTCGGTAGCACAGATACGCAGTATTTT.